The sequence of this TCR beta chain was determined in a study of blood T cells in healthy people across ages. Alongside a J-beta primer mix, a sample-barcoded 5' primer served in a second PCR lasting about 7 to 12 cycles. TCRdb ran MiXCR on the 5' RACE reads and lists one entry per CDR3 protein. Here the sample spans more than 1,000,000 distinct CDR3 sequences, around 25% being singletons. The length of the CDR3 is 15 residues. The germline V gene encodes CDR1 SGHRS and CDR2 YFSETQ. Trimming cost V 8 bases and J 4 bases, with 19 bases left between them. This sample was also put to use in a study of T cells of mothers and their children.

The chain uses TRBV5-1 and TRBJ2-1, with a tentative D call TRBD2 (5 bases). Sequencing was performed on blood. The TCR originated in a girl aged 2 to 9 in good health. The CDR3 DNA reads as TGCGCCAGTCGCCTAGGAGCGGCCGATTACAATGAGCAGTTCTTC. Translation gives CASRLGAADYNEQFF. The variable domain in full, completed from reference TRBV5-1 and TRBJ2-1, reads KAGVTQTPRYLIKTRGQQVTLSCSPISGHRSVSWYQQTPGQGLQFLFEYFSETQRNKGNFPGRFSGRQFSNSRSEMNVSTLELGDSALYLCASRLGAADYNEQFFGPGTRLTVL.